This T cell receptor beta chain was identified in a study of regulatory T cells in long-lasting Graves disease. This clonotype has at least ten counts. Time point of the sample: newly diagnosed GD, antithyroid drugs for less than 3 months. RNA extracted from PBMCs served as the sequencing template. The CDR3 runs 15 residues. Trimming removed 0 bases at V and 2 bases at J, with 11 bases between. From germline, CDR1 is LNHNV and CDR2 YYDKDF (reference sequence). iRepertoire HTBI primers and Arm-PCR of CDR3 regions built TCR beta libraries. TCRdb redid the calling of the multiplex PCR reads with MiXCR, one entry per CDR3 protein. The top ten hold 9.5% to 15% of the sample, which has approximately 470,000 distinct CDR3 sequences, around 16% seen once. The same data also went into a second study, on T cells in Graves' hyperthyroidism and ophthalmopathy.

The chain is built from TRBV15 and TRBJ2-7; D might be TRBD1 (5 bases). Sequences were derived from peripheral blood mononuclear cells (PBMCs), sampled at new diagnosis, from a patient treated with antithyroid drugs. The clonotype comes from a middle-aged man with Graves disease. The CDR3 region has the DNA TGTGCCACCAGCAGAGACCAGGGTGGAACCTACGAGCAGTACTTC. It translates to CATSRDQGGTYEQYF.